Here is one T cell receptor (beta chain) with its context. This record belongs to a study of shared clonotypes between healthy human individuals. Study in general: Researchers assigned three CD4 naive, three CD4 memory, two CD8 naive and one CD8 memory plate to each donor.

Germline V CDR1 and CDR2: MNHNS, SASEGT. The CDR3 is made up of 14 amino acids. The germline V and J ends were trimmed by 7 bases and 10 bases, with 22 bases remaining between them. The assay was immunoSEQ multiplex PCR, and TCRdb's table has in-frame clones only and misses some. The sample includes some 1 million clones, 65% to 80% of them seen just once. The receptor's source is a man aged 18 to 35 in good health. Sequencing was performed on memory CD4+ T cells sorted from blood. The sample's subset: CD45RA-negative fraction. The rearrangement links TRBV6-1 to TRBJ1-2; tentatively, D is TRBD1 (5 bases). CDR3 loop: CASNDRVGRGYYTF. CDR3 DNA sequence: TGTGCCAGCAACGACCGGGTGGGGCGTGGTTACTACACCTTC.